One and the same sample provided the 20 T cell receptor beta chains below, sequenced in a study of blood T cell repertoires in COVID-19. Libraries were prepared by immunoSEQ multiplex PCR; TCRdb keeps only in-frame clonotypes and omits some of them. The sample carries about 66,000 clones, about 80% recorded once. Sample: peripheral blood. Every receptor here comes from a human donor in a cohort sampled during active COVID-19.

This clone came up a few times. The J gene is TRBJ1-1, the V gene TRBV28; tentative D call: TRBD1 (6 bases). Germline loops: CDR1 MDHEN, CDR2 SYDVKM. This CDR3 region has 15 residues. V was pared by 6 bases and J by 0 bases, with 14 bases between. The CDR3, as DNA: TGTGCCAGCAGAGAGGCAGGGGCCCTGAACACTGAAGCTTTCTTT. Translation: CASREAGALNTEAFF. Full variable domain (rest looked up from reference TRBV28 and TRBJ1-1): DVKVTQSSRYLVKRTGEKVFLECVQDMDHENMFWYRQDPGLGLRLIYFSYDVKMKEKGDIPEGYSVSREKKERFSLILESASTNQTSMYLCASREAGALNTEAFFGQGTRLTVV.

The rearrangement uses TRBV7-2 and TRBJ2-2; 8 nucleotides match TRBD2. The CDR3 runs to 18 residues. J gave up 5 bases and V 5 bases, and 16 bases lay outside the gene matches. CDR1 and CDR2 from the germline V gene are SGHTA and FQGNSA. The CDR3 reads CASSPRVGAGVRTGELFF. DNA for the CDR3: TGTGCCAGCAGCCCCAGGGTAGGAGCGGGAGTAAGAACCGGGGAGCTGTTTTTT.

V and J are TRBV4-3 and TRBJ1-2, with D possibly being TRBD1 (5 bases). This CDR3 is built from 15 residues. V gave up 0 bases and J gave up 5 bases, with 13 bases separating them. Germline V gene data show CDR1 as LGHNA and CDR2 as YSLEER. CDR3 sequence: CASSQESQGAYGYTF. CDR3 sequence (DNA): TGCGCCAGCAGCCAAGAATCCCAGGGCGCTTATGGCTACACCTTC.

This clone was picked up one time. The V call is TRBV28, the J call TRBJ1-6, with 7 nucleotides matching TRBD1. J was trimmed by 9 bases and V by 1 base; bases with no gene match: 9. CDR1 MDHEN and CDR2 SYDVKM come from the germline V gene. The CDR3 loop spans 16 amino acids. The CDR3 DNA sequence: TGTGCCAGCAGTTTATCCCAGGGGGTGAGGAGTTCACCCCTCCACTTT. Protein product: CASSLSQGVRSSPLHF.

The chain has TRBV4-3 and TRBJ2-5, with 7 bases matching TRBD2. Germline V gives CDR1 LGHNA, CDR2 YSLEER. The CDR3 is 15 amino acids. The CDR3 nucleotides are TGCGCTCAAGGGGTGGCGGGAGTATGTGTGGAGACCCAGTACTTC. This sequence encodes CAQGVAGVCVETQYF.

This rearrangement joins TRBV6-2 or TRBV6-3 to TRBJ2-1, with 8 bases lining up with TRBD2. V dropped 6 bases and J dropped 0; count of bases not matched to a gene: 4. The CDR3 extends over 15 amino acids. Germline V gives CDR1 MNHEY, CDR2 SVGEGT. The CDR3 loop is CASSRLASSYNEQFF. CDR3 DNA sequence: TGTGCCAGCAGCCGACTAGCGAGCTCCTACAATGAGCAGTTCTTC.

The chain is built from TRBV28 and TRBJ2-7; 8 bases match TRBD2. The ends lost 4 bases at V and 2 bases at J; junction bases unmatched: 10. The CDR3 length is 16 residues. Germline V gene lookup returns CDR1 MDHEN and CDR2 SYDVKM. The CDR3 reads CASSSQGTRGPYEQYF. CDR3 in DNA: TGTGCCAGCAGTTCCCAAGGGACTAGAGGTCCCTACGAGCAGTACTTC.

The CDR3 region has the DNA TGTGCAAGTCGCCCTCGCTTTGGCGGGAGGTCAAGCTCCTACAATGAGCAGTTCTTC. It codes for CASRPRFGGRSSSYNEQFF. The chain is built from TRBV12-2 and TRBJ2-1; the table's D call TRBD2 went unverified against the DNA. TRBV12-2 is a pseudogene. There are 19 residues in the CDR3.

The chain is built from TRBV24-1 and TRBJ2-7, with no clear D. CDR1 KGHDR and CDR2 SFDVKD come from the germline V gene. This CDR3 is 13 amino acids long. Trimming cost V 4 bases and J 7 bases, with 13 bases left between them. The CDR3 protein is CATSDPSRWEQYF. The CDR3 region has the DNA TGTGCCACCAGTGACCCCTCTCGGTGGGAGCAGTACTTC.

The chain combines TRBV13 with TRBJ2-3; possible D gene TRBD2, 6 bases. From germline, CDR1 is PRHDT and CDR2 FYEKMQ (reference sequence). V lost 8 bases, J lost 6 bases, and 18 bases lay in between. CDR3 size: 14 residues. CDR3 DNA: TGTGCCAGCCGGCGGGACCTGGTATCGGATACGCAGTATTTT. Amino acids: CASRRDLVSDTQYF.

Points on this clone: An end of the junction does not agree with germline; a read error may underlie this. The CDR3 is CSASDRPSWDF. In DNA, the CDR3 is TGCAGTGCTAGCGACAGGCCCTCATGGGACTTC. J is TRBJ1-2 and V is TRBV20-1, with D possibly matching TRBD1 (6 bases). CDR3 length equals 11 residues. Germline loops: CDR1 DFQATT, CDR2 SNEGSKA (reference sequence).

The rearrangement uses TRBV29-1 and TRBJ1-3; D not certain. The CDR3 contains 16 residues. The germline V gene encodes CDR1 SQVTM and CDR2 ANQGSEA. V was clipped by 4 bases and J by 4 bases, with 20 bases between them. CDR3 DNA: TGCAGCGTTGTTCAAAGCACAGTTCTTGGGGGAAACACCATATATTTT. Residues: CSVVQSTVLGGNTIYF.

The V and J genes are TRBV6-6 and TRBJ2-2; a possible D gene is TRBD2 (6 bases). V gave up 8 bases and J gave up 0 bases, with 16 bases separating them. Germline CDR1 and CDR2: MNHNY and SVGAGI (reference sequence). The CDR3 sequence is 16 residues long. The CDR3 region has the DNA TGTGCCAGCGGACCCGTGGGCGGGACGAACACCGGGGAGCTGTTTTTT. Translating it yields CASGPVGGTNTGELFF.

The genes are TRBV10-3 and TRBJ1-5, with 8 bases lining up with TRBD1. Germline V gene data show CDR1 as ENHRY and CDR2 as SYGVKD. V shed 10 bases and J 3 bases; nucleotides not matched to a gene: 5. CDR3 length: 13 residues. The CDR3 DNA reads TGTGCCACCCGACAGGGGCTCAATCAGCCCCAGCATTTT. Amino acids: CATRQGLNQPQHF.

V gene TRBV23-1 combines with J gene TRBJ2-7; 8 bases line up with TRBD1. TRBV23-1 is noted as an ORF with a role that remains uncertain. Losses at the gene ends were 4 bases for V and 7 bases for J; bases not matched to a gene: 3. The length of the CDR3 is 12 residues. The CDR3 region has the DNA TGCGCCAGCAGTCGACGGACAGGGGAGCAGTACTTC. Translated, it gives CASSRRTGEQYF.

The CDR3 DNA sequence: TGTGCCAGCAGGGACAGTATTCAACAGACCCAGTACTTC. Encoded protein: CASRDSIQQTQYF. J is TRBJ2-5 and V is TRBV6-5; tentatively, D is TRBD1 (6 bases). Per germline, CDR1 MNHEY and CDR2 SVGAGI. The V end lost 6 bases, the J end lost 6 bases, and 14 bases lay between the germline ends. The CDR3 length is 13 residues.

J is TRBJ2-7 and V is TRBV5-1; D ambiguous. Per the germline V gene, CDR1 is SGHRS and CDR2 is YFSETQ. This CDR3 has 13 amino acids. V was trimmed by 4 bases and J by 6 bases, leaving 14 bases between them. CDR3 region: CASSPYRRVEQYF. In nucleotides, the CDR3 is TGCGCCAGCAGCCCGTATCGACGGGTCGAGCAGTACTTC.

The chain has TRBV7-2 and TRBJ2-7, with 9 positions matching TRBD2. The CDR3 extends over 13 amino acids. Per the germline V gene, CDR1 is SGHTA and CDR2 is FQGNSA. J lost 4 bases, V lost 3 bases, and 1 base had no gene match. CDR3 in amino acids: CASSFAGGYEQYF. CDR3 sequence (DNA): TGTGCCAGCAGCTTCGCGGGAGGGTACGAGCAGTACTTC.

V is TRBV29-1 and J is TRBJ1-5, with 9 bases fitting TRBD1. This CDR3 region has 12 residues. Germline CDR1 is SQVTM and CDR2 is ANQGSEA. Trimming cost V 4 bases and J 5 bases; bases outside gene matches: 0. CDR3 loop: CSVGDRDQPQHF. For the CDR3, the DNA is TGCAGCGTTGGGGACAGGGATCAGCCCCAGCATTTT.

J is TRBJ2-5 and V is TRBV9; 7 positions match TRBD2. Germline CDR1 is SGDLS and CDR2 is YYNGEE. The CDR3 runs 15 residues. The V segment lost 0 bases and the J segment 0 bases; nucleotides outside the gene matches: 2. The CDR3 is CASSVVGGYQETQYF. The CDR3 coding sequence is TGTGCCAGCAGCGTAGTGGGAGGGTACCAAGAGACCCAGTACTTC.